This TCR beta chain is from a study of cytomegalovirus exposure and HLA in healthy donors. Study-level background: From about 180 million T cells, an earlier analysis saw 90 million to 130 million unique TCR beta sequences. Drawn from HLA-typed donors, about 85 million unique TCRs were held in an early data release. General study results and limits: In a later analysis, a missense DCLRE1C variant was linked to TCR beta V- and J-gene trimming. A later examination showed that TCR association rates differed by HLA locus, with DRB1 most and HLA-C fewest.

Trimming removed 4 bases from V and 3 bases from J, with 13 bases in between. The CDR3 consists of 15 residues. Germline CDR1 reads SGDLS; CDR2 reads YYNGEE. Researchers ran the PCR with 60 Vbeta and 13 Jbeta primers. Produced via immunoSEQ multiplex PCR; TCRdb's table is partial and in-frame only. The repertoire holds 150,000 or so clones, with roughly 82% as singletons. On this clone itself: Its target is not known.

Source material: PBMCs. V usage is TRBV9 and J usage is TRBJ2-2; the D gene is possibly TRBD2 (6 bases). This receptor was taken from a man younger than 40 in good health and CMV-seronegative. The CDR3 region has the DNA TGTGCCAGCAGCCCGCTCCCGGGGGACACCGGGGAGCTGTTTTTT. It encodes CASSPLPGDTGELFF.